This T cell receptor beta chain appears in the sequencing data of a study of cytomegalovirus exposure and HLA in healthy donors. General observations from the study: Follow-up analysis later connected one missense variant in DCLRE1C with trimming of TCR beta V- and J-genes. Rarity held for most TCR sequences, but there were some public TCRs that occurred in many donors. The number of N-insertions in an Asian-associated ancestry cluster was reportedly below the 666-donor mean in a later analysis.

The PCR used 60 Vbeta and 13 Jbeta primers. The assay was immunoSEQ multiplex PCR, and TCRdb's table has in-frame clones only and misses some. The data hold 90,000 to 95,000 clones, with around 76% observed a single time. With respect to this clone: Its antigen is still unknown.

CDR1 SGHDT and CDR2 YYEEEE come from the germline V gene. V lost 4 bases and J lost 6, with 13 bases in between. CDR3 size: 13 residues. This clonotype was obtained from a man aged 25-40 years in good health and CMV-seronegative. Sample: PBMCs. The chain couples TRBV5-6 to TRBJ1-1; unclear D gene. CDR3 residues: CASSLRYSSEAFF. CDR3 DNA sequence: TGTGCCAGCAGCCTACGATACAGTTCTGAAGCTTTCTTT.